This entry concerns a single TCR beta chain. What it recognizes is unknown. Libraries for TCR beta were made by quantitative 5'-RACE with molecular barcodes. TCRdb re-analysed the 5' RACE reads in MiXCR, keeping a single row per CDR3 protein. Of over 700,000 distinct CDR3 sequences in the sample, around 20% were seen once. Germline assignment: CDR1 KGHSY and CDR2 FQNENV. This CDR3 comprises 11 residues. Trimming took 1 base from V and 8 from J, leaving 5 bases between them. This entry is derived from a study of CD8 T cells in ankylosing spondylitis. Study conclusions and caveats: Disease-linked clones were CD8+ and relatively rare in peripheral blood. Characteristic, it appeared, of ankylosing spondylitis blood was a TCR beta motif of seven or eight highly homologous variants. Enrichment of disease-linked clones was reportedly significant in matched ankylosing spondylitis synovial fluid.

V usage is TRBV16 and J usage is TRBJ1-2, with D unresolved. The source of this sequence is a male donor with ankylosing spondylitis. Sequencing used blood, either unsorted or a sorted T cell fraction (not recorded which). The CDR3 is CASSQLVGYTF. The CDR3 nucleotides read TGTGCCAGCAGCCAATTAGTGGGCTACACCTTC.